This T cell receptor beta chain was recovered during a study of cytomegalovirus exposure and HLA in healthy donors. Across the study: The platform used for the roughly 110 validation repertoires matched that of the 500 to 850 first-cohort repertoires, a later analysis reported. Study outcomes and limitations: In the 120 validation repertoires, approximately 94% of cluster scores exceeded 0, per a later analysis.

With respect to this clone: Its antigen is not identified.

Clones were sequenced by immunoSEQ multiplex PCR, and TCRdb holds only the in-frame ones, with some missing. The sample shows around 200,000 clones, 80% to 90% of them seen only once. The material sequenced was PBMCs. This TCR was recovered from a woman under 30 in good health and CMV-seronegative.

The CDR3 region has the DNA TGTGCCAGCAGTTTAGAAGGGGTGGCCAATCAGCCCCAGCATTTT. Its protein is CASSLEGVANQPQHF. The rearrangement uses TRBV27 and TRBJ1-5; D is possibly TRBD1 (5 bases). The V end was cut by 2 bases, the J end by 3 bases, with 11 bases between. Germline lookup yields CDR1 MNHEY and CDR2 SMNVEV (reference sequence). CDR3 length: 15 residues.